These T cell receptor beta chains were read from a single sample in a study of OX40 agonist ivuxolimab in advanced cancers. Only in-frame clones appear in the TCRdb table, and some are missing; sequencing was by immunoSEQ multiplex PCR. Here the sample spans about 63,000 clones, 75% to 90% being singletons. Sequenced material: CD4+ or CD8+ T cells sorted from blood, taken in a trial of the OX40 agonist ivuxolimab. All receptors come from an adult with an advanced solid tumor such as melanoma, head and neck, liver or kidney cancer. CDR3s include the opening cysteine and the closing phenylalanine or tryptophan. Each record gives: D gene, V gene, J gene, CDR3 protein. A D gene is named only where the DNA matches it firmly.

>TRBD2|TRBV7-8|TRBJ2-1
CASSLAGGTSYNEQFF
>NA|TRBV7-9|TRBJ2-2
CASSLHFGELFF
>NA|TRBV19|TRBJ2-3
CARRTRDTQYF
>NA|TRBV7-9|TRBJ1-2
CASSLIRLGSAGYTF
>TRBD1|TRBV15|TRBJ1-1
CATSLSGGAEAFF
>NA|TRBV6-6|TRBJ2-3
CASRNTGRGTDTQYF
>NA|TRBV19|TRBJ1-3
CASKLQGPSGNTIYF
>NA|TRBV9|TRBJ2-1
CASSVRASSNEQFF
>NA|TRBV7-2|TRBJ2-3
CASSSDLTDTQYF
>NA|TRBV11-3|TRBJ1-1
CASSLEYGTEAFF
>TRBD1|TRBV6-1|TRBJ1-1
CASTSLTGGYTEAFF
>TRBD2|TRBV28|TRBJ2-2
CASSSAGGTGELFF
>NA|TRBV5-1|TRBJ2-5
CASSSGVYGETQYF
>NA|TRBV14|TRBJ2-1
CASSQTAGNEQFF
>NA|TRBV2|TRBJ2-7
CASSSTGYEQYF
>TRBD1|TRBV5-6|TRBJ2-1
CASSLVGTGVYDEQFF
>NA|TRBV5-1|TRBJ2-7
CASSLAGLSPYEQYF
>NA|TRBV5-1|TRBJ2-5
CASSLAVGETQYF
>NA|TRBV18|TRBJ1-2
CASSPLQGTEDGYTF
>TRBD2|TRBV11-2|TRBJ2-1
CASSYTSGSGYEQFF
>NA|TRBV10-3|TRBJ1-1
CAIRRQGEQGPNTEAFF
>NA|TRBV28|TRBJ2-7
CASSYPQQVYEQYF
>NA|TRBV7-2|TRBJ1-6
CASSHGRSNSPLHF
>NA|TRBV2|TRBJ1-5
CAAGQESNQPQHF
>NA|TRBV7-9|TRBJ1-1
CASSPQVGTEAFF
>TRBD2|TRBV18|TRBJ2-5
CASSPASGGHAQYF
>TRBD1|TRBV5-4|TRBJ1-2
CASSSRQGRGYTF
>NA|TRBV6-6|TRBJ1-6
CASSYGAITYNSPLHF